Presented here are 28 T cell receptor beta chains from one specimen sequenced in a study of CD8 T cells in Susac syndrome. A quantity of roughly 0.5 to 1 ug RNA underwent reverse transcription using random hexamers. TCRdb re-analysed the immunoSEQ multiplex PCR reads in MiXCR, keeping a single row per CDR3 protein. The sample has fewer than 200,000 distinct CDR3 sequences; about 91% are singletons. What was sequenced was CD4+ T cells from PBMCs. The origin of the receptors is a human donor with Susac syndrome.

The chain joins TRBV30 to TRBJ1-1; D is uncertain. Looked up from germline, CDR1 is GTSNPN and CDR2 is SVGIG (reference sequence). The CDR3 consists of 13 residues. V was trimmed by 3 bases and J by 0 bases, leaving 8 bases between them. The CDR3 nucleotides are TGTGCCTGGAGGGACGTAATGAACACTGAAGCTTTCTTT. This sequence encodes CAWRDVMNTEAFF.

The rearrangement links TRBV3-1 to TRBJ2-5, with D possibly TRBD1 on 6 matching bases. V was shortened by 0 bases and J by 1 base, with 9 bases between the two germline ends. Per germline, CDR1 LGHDT and CDR2 YNNKEL (reference sequence). CDR3 length: 15 amino acids. CDR3 amino acids: CASSQETGPQETQYF. The CDR3 nucleotides are TGTGCCAGCAGCCAAGAAACAGGGCCCCAAGAGACCCAGTACTTC.

The J gene is TRBJ2-2, the V gene TRBV20-1, with D perhaps assigned TRBD1 or TRBD2 (5 bases each). The CDR3 contains 15 residues. Germline-derived CDR1 and CDR2 are DFQATT and SNEGSKA (reference sequence). The V gene lost 4 bases and the J gene lost 1 base, with 13 bases spanning the gap. The CDR3: CSANRGPLNTGELFF. The CDR3 nucleotides are TGCAGTGCTAATCGGGGCCCTCTGAACACCGGGGAGCTGTTTTTT.

V is TRBV2 and J is TRBJ1-1; 8 bases are a match to TRBD1. J lost 5 bases, V lost 10 bases, and 18 bases had no gene match. The CDR3 loop spans 16 amino acids. The germline V gene encodes CDR1 SNHLY and CDR2 FYNNEI. The CDR3 loop is CATKTTRTGIRTEAFF. The CDR3 DNA reads TGTGCCACCAAGACTACTCGGACAGGGATAAGGACTGAAGCTTTCTTT.

The rearrangement uses TRBV19 and TRBJ1-4; 7 bases agree with TRBD1. V was pared by 8 bases and J by 8 bases, with 5 bases of the junction left unmatched. The germline gives CDR1 LNHDA, CDR2 SQIVND (reference sequence). The CDR3 spans 12 residues. DNA of the CDR3: TGTGCCAGTCGGGACAGCCTAGAAAAACTGTTTTTT. Translated: CASRDSLEKLFF.

The chain employs TRBV4-1 and TRBJ1-5; D uncertain. CDR3 length: 10 amino acids. The V end was cut by 3 bases, the J end by 6 bases, with 0 bases between. The germline V gene has CDR1 MGHRA and CDR2 YSYEKL. CDR3 protein: CASSHQPQHF. DNA of the CDR3: TGCGCCAGCAGCCATCAGCCCCAGCATTTT.

This sequence joins TRBV3-1 and TRBJ2-1, with unresolved D. CDR1 LGHDT and CDR2 YNNKEL come from the germline V gene (reference sequence). V was cut by 4 bases and J by 5 bases, with 9 bases left in between. The CDR3 totals 13 residues. CDR3 bases: TGTGCCAGCAGCCGGAAACAACACAATGAGCAGTTCTTC. Translated: CASSRKQHNEQFF.

This clonotype was detected a few times. This chain connects TRBV19 to TRBJ1-5; possibly TRBD1 for D (5 bases). The germline V gene has CDR1 LNHDA and CDR2 SQIVND (reference sequence). Trimming took 9 bases from V and 1 from J, leaving 7 bases between them. The CDR3 length is 12 residues. Written as DNA, the CDR3 is TGTGCCAGCCGGGACAGCAATCAGCCCCAGCATTTT. Its protein product is CASRDSNQPQHF. The variable domain in full, with the rest retrieved from reference TRBV19 and TRBJ1-5, is DGGITQSPKYLFRKEGQNVTLSCEQNLNHDAMYWYRQDPGQGLRLIYYSQIVNDFQKGDIAEGYSVSREKKESFPLTVTSAQKNPTAFYLCASRDSNQPQHFGDGTRLSIL.

The chain is built from TRBV20-1 and TRBJ1-3; 10 bases match TRBD1. V trimming: 6 bases; J trimming: 2 bases; junction bases outside the gene matches: 7. Germline V lookup: CDR1 DFQATT, CDR2 SNEGSKA (reference sequence). This CDR3 has 15 amino acids. CDR3 sequence: CSALSGTGAGNTIYF. CDR3 bases: TGCAGTGCCCTGTCGGGGACAGGGGCTGGAAACACCATATATTTT.

The rearrangement joins TRBV30 to TRBJ1-3; D is possibly TRBD1 (5 bases). The V gene lost 4 bases and the J gene lost 2 bases, with 9 bases spanning the gap. This CDR3 region has 13 residues. Per the germline V gene, CDR1 is GTSNPN and CDR2 is SVGIG (reference sequence). The CDR3 coding sequence is TGTGCCTGGACACCGGGGCCTGGAAACACCATATATTTT. The encoded protein is CAWTPGPGNTIYF.

V usage is TRBV4-2 and J usage is TRBJ2-3, with unresolved D. V lost 0 bases and J lost 4, with 11 bases in between. Germline CDR1 LGHNA, CDR2 YNFKEQ. CDR3 length: 15 amino acids. This CDR3 is CASSQDGYRADTQYF. The CDR3 nucleotides are TGTGCCAGCAGCCAAGACGGCTATAGGGCAGATACGCAGTATTTT.

This chain uses TRBV2 with TRBJ2-6; D ambiguous. The length of the CDR3 is 18 residues. CDR1 is SNHLY and CDR2 is FYNNEI in the germline V gene. The V gene lost 5 bases and the J gene lost 0 bases, with 17 bases spanning the gap. CDR3 sequence reads: CASSPRELTDSGANVLTF. The CDR3 bases are TGTGCCAGCAGTCCCCGCGAACTGACGGACTCTGGGGCCAACGTCCTGACTTTC.

This clonotype was recorded only once. V usage is TRBV5-1 and J usage is TRBJ2-5; the D is unclear. The germline V gene encodes CDR1 SGHRS and CDR2 YFSETQ. Trimming stripped 2 bases from V and 1 base from J, with 6 bases between. The CDR3 consists of 13 residues. Here the CDR3 DNA reads TGCGCCAGCAGCTTTAACAGCCAAGAGACCCAGTACTTC. This encodes CASSFNSQETQYF.

The CDR3 DNA sequence: TGTGCCATCAACCCGGCCCATAGTCACGAGCAGTACTTC. It yields the protein CAINPAHSHEQYF. This sequence joins TRBV10-3 and TRBJ2-7; the D is unclear. The germline gives CDR1 ENHRY, CDR2 SYGVKD. V was shortened by 7 bases and J by 5 bases, with 15 bases between the two germline ends. The CDR3 spans 13 residues.

CDR3 bases: TGTGCCAGCTCACCGGGGGCAGACCCCAATGGCTACACCTTC. The encoded protein is CASSPGADPNGYTF. The chain carries TRBV18 and TRBJ1-2; D perhaps matches TRBD1 (6 bases). Germline lookup yields CDR1 KGHSH and CDR2 LQKENI. V lost 3 bases and J lost 6, with 14 bases in between. This CDR3 comprises 14 residues.

The V call is TRBV5-1, the J call TRBJ2-1, with D tentatively TRBD1 (5 bases). This CDR3 spans 16 amino acids. Trimming pared 0 bases from V and 0 bases from J, leaving 10 bases between. The V gene's germline CDR1 is SGHRS and CDR2 YFSETQ. The DNA for the CDR3 is TGCGCCAGCAGCTTGGAGGGGCTGGCCTCCTACAATGAGCAGTTCTTC. This translates into CASSLEGLASYNEQFF.

This clonotype was picked up a small number of times. The chain links TRBV6-1 to TRBJ2-2; D gene uncertain. From germline, CDR1 is MNHNS and CDR2 SASEGT. The germline V and J ends were trimmed by 4 bases and 3 bases, with 9 bases remaining between them. The CDR3 sequence is 14 residues long. This CDR3 is CASSGAGYTGELFF. The CDR3 region has the DNA TGTGCCAGCAGTGGGGCAGGATACACCGGGGAGCTGTTTTTT.

The rearrangement links TRBV11-2 to TRBJ2-5, with 8 bases that match TRBD1. The V gene's germline CDR1 is SGHAT and CDR2 FQNNGV. V dropped 0 bases and J dropped 0; count of bases not matched to a gene: 6. The CDR3 has 17 residues. The CDR3 spells CASSLDLRTGHQETQYF. The CDR3 DNA reads TGTGCCAGCAGCTTAGATCTAAGGACAGGGCACCAAGAGACCCAGTACTTC.

This chain uses TRBV11-2 with TRBJ1-4; D uncertain. The CDR3 extends over 15 amino acids. Germline loops: CDR1 SGHAT, CDR2 FQNNGV. The V end was cut by 0 bases, the J end by 0 bases, with 5 bases between. CDR3 DNA: TGTGCCAGCAGCTTAGAAAGAGCAACTAATGAAAAACTGTTTTTT. It is translated as CASSLERATNEKLFF. Combining the CDR3 with reference TRBV11-2 and TRBJ1-4 gives the whole variable domain EAGVAQSPRYKIIEKRQSVAFWCNPISGHATLYWYQQILGQGPKLLIQFQNNGVVDDSQLPKDRFSAERLKGVDSTLKIQPAKLEDSAVYLCASSLERATNEKLFFGSGTQLSVL.

The V and J genes are TRBV5-1 and TRBJ2-3; D gene uncertain. Germline assignment: CDR1 SGHRS and CDR2 YFSETQ. The CDR3 covers 13 residues. The germline V and J ends were trimmed by 5 bases and 4 bases, with 11 bases remaining between them. The CDR3 DNA reads as TGCGCCAGCAGTGGGGAATTGGCAGATACGCAGTATTTT. It specifies CASSGELADTQYF.

The chain is built from TRBV11-2 and TRBJ2-2, with TRBD1 matching 7 bases. V lost 6 bases and J lost 4; bases outside the gene matches: 5. CDR3 length: 14 residues. The germline gives CDR1 SGHAT, CDR2 FQNNGV. The CDR3 DNA reads as TGTGCCAGCAGGAAGTCAGGGGGCACCGGGGAGCTGTTTTTT. Translated: CASRKSGGTGELFF.

The V call is TRBV6-1, the J call TRBJ2-1; unclear D gene. This CDR3 spans 13 amino acids. The V and J ends lost 2 bases and 10 bases respectively, with 12 bases between them. Germline V gene sequence: CDR1 MNHNS, CDR2 SASEGT. CDR3 DNA sequence: TGTGCCAGCAGTGAATCGCTGAGGACGGAGCAGTTCTTC. Translated: CASSESLRTEQFF.

This clonotype was found once. The chain joins TRBV27 to TRBJ1-2; D might be TRBD1 (5 bases). The CDR3 consists of 16 residues. From germline, CDR1 is MNHEY and CDR2 SMNVEV (reference sequence). V dropped 3 bases and J dropped 6 bases, with 20 bases sitting between them. The chain's CDR3 is CASSFSREERRNGYTF. DNA of the CDR3: TGTGCCAGCAGTTTCTCCAGGGAAGAGAGGCGTAATGGCTACACCTTC.

J is TRBJ2-1 and V is TRBV3-1; 10 nucleotides match TRBD2. Germline CDR1 and CDR2: LGHDT and YNNKEL (reference sequence). V gave up 1 base and J gave up 5 bases; unmatched junction bases: 5. The CDR3 length is 16 residues. The CDR3 nucleotides read TGTGCCAGCAGCCAAGGAGCGGGAGGGCCCCACAATGAGCAGTTCTTC. Translation gives CASSQGAGGPHNEQFF.

The rearrangement joins TRBV11-2 to TRBJ2-7, with D possibly TRBD2 on 5 matching bases. Trimming stripped 3 bases from V and 2 bases from J, with 11 bases between. The CDR3 has 14 residues. From germline, CDR1 is SGHAT and CDR2 FQNNGV. The CDR3 coding sequence is TGTGCCAGCAGCTTGGGAGACAAGGCCTACGAGCAGTACTTC. Translation gives CASSLGDKAYEQYF.

V is TRBV6-5 and J is TRBJ1-5; D gene ambiguous. The CDR3 runs to 15 residues. The germline V and J ends were trimmed by 0 bases and 4 bases, with 10 bases remaining between them. Germline V gene lookup returns CDR1 MNHEY and CDR2 SVGAGI. Here the CDR3 reads CASSYSAQLNQPQHF. The DNA of the CDR3 is TGTGCCAGCAGTTACTCCGCACAGCTTAATCAGCCCCAGCATTTT.

V is TRBV9 and J is TRBJ2-1, with 9 bases that match TRBD2. V lost 4 bases to trimming and J lost 0 bases; unmatched junction nucleotides: 26. Germline V gives CDR1 SGDLS, CDR2 YYNGEE. This CDR3 spans 23 amino acids. The CDR3 spells CASSSLARLGEREEGSSYNEQFF. The CDR3 DNA follows: TGTGCCAGCAGCTCTCTAGCCAGACTGGGGGAGCGGGAGGAAGGCAGCTCCTACAATGAGCAGTTCTTC.

The chain is built from TRBV28 and TRBJ1-2, with a tentative D call TRBD1 (5 bases). Germline V gene sequence: CDR1 MDHEN, CDR2 SYDVKM. This CDR3 comprises 15 residues. Deletions cut 6 bases from V and 7 bases from J, with 21 bases between. CDR3 coding DNA: TGTGCCAGCAGCCAAAGAGCCCAGGGTAGACGTGGCTACACCTTC. It codes for CASSQRAQGRRGYTF.